This entry is about one T cell receptor (beta chain). Its antigen is still unknown. The CDR3 totals 16 residues. The germline V and J ends were trimmed by 6 bases and 3 bases, with 21 bases remaining between them. CDR1 and CDR2 (germline): SNHLY, FYNNEI. These data are taken from a study of identical twins. Unique molecular identifiers were present on cDNA, and template switching added a universal primer site. TCRdb reanalysed the 5' RACE reads using MiXCR and keeps one entry per CDR3 protein. The data contain 350,000 to 600,000 distinct CDR3 sequences, approximately 15% of them singletons. Study-level findings and limits: A cross-sectional statistical analysis, not follow-up of the same donors, supported the conclusions.

These data are also associated with another study on yellow fever vaccine responses in identical twins.

The chain couples TRBV2 to TRBJ2-7; possibly TRBD1 for D (6 bases). The clonotype was recovered from a woman younger than 30 in good health. Sequenced: CD4+ T cells sorted from blood. CDR3 region: CASRGEGQGRFYEQYF. The CDR3 DNA sequence: TGTGCCAGCAGGGGCGAGGGGCAGGGGCGGTTCTACGAGCAGTACTTC.